This T cell receptor beta chain emerged from a study of blood T cells in healthy people across ages. The CDR3 has 12 amino acids. Trimming removed 4 bases at V and 7 bases at J, with 12 bases between. CDR1 SGHRS and CDR2 YFSETQ come from the germline V gene. Together with a sample-barcoded 5' primer, a J-beta primer mix was included in a second PCR lasting roughly 6 to 12 cycles. TCRdb processed the 5' RACE reads anew with MiXCR; each CDR3 protein has one entry. The sample has over 1,300,000 distinct CDR3 sequences, approximately 59% seen once; the top ten hold 6.5% to 8%. The sample holds a few counts of this clonotype.

The sample comprised blood. The rearrangement links TRBV5-1 to TRBJ2-7; D not resolved. The clonotype comes from a man aged 18 to 30 in good health. Here the CDR3 reads CASSLHLREQYF. Written as DNA, the CDR3 is TGCGCCAGCAGCCTGCACCTTAGGGAGCAGTACTTC.